This is a list of T cell receptor beta chains from one sample in a study of OX40 agonist ivuxolimab in advanced cancers. TCRdb's copy holds only in-frame clones and misses some; the assay was immunoSEQ multiplex PCR. The sample comprises some 130,000 clones, 85% to 95% of which are singletons, and roughly 0.94% rests with the top ten. The material sequenced was CD4+ or CD8+ T cells sorted from blood, taken in a trial of the OX40 agonist ivuxolimab. These receptors were collected from an adult with an advanced solid tumor such as melanoma, head and neck, liver or kidney cancer. Both conserved end residues are part of each CDR3. Each record gives: J gene, V gene, clone size, D gene, CDR3 DNA, CDR3 protein. D genes are given only for firm matches. Clone size is given for some rows only: seen once, a few or many times, or a class if the clone is expanded.

J gene: TRBJ1-6
V gene: TRBV28
clone size: .
D gene: .
CDR3 DNA: TGTGCCAGCAGTTTTGTTTCTTCACCCCTCCACTTT
CDR3 protein: CASSFVSSPLHF

J gene: TRBJ2-7
V gene: TRBV18
clone size: .
D gene: TRBD1
CDR3 DNA: TGTGCCAGCTCACCACTTGGGACAGGGAGCTACGAGCAGTACTTC
CDR3 protein: CASSPLGTGSYEQYF

J gene: TRBJ1-2
V gene: TRBV9
clone size: .
D gene: TRBD1
CDR3 DNA: TGTGCCAGCACCCCATCGGGACAGGGAGGTGGCTACACCTTC
CDR3 protein: CASTPSGQGGGYTF

J gene: TRBJ2-7
V gene: TRBV7-2
clone size: .
D gene: .
CDR3 DNA: TGTGCCAGCAGCCCTCCCTTGGTAGCCCAGGGGTACGAGCAGTACTTC
CDR3 protein: CASSPPLVAQGYEQYF

J gene: TRBJ1-2
V gene: TRBV10-3
clone size: .
D gene: .
CDR3 DNA: TGTGCCATCAGCGATACAGGGCCTGAGGGCTACACCTTC
CDR3 protein: CAISDTGPEGYTF

J gene: TRBJ1-2
V gene: TRBV6-5
clone size: .
D gene: .
CDR3 DNA: TGTGCCAGCACGCGAATGGGGGTTTATGGCTACACCTTC
CDR3 protein: CASTRMGVYGYTF

J gene: TRBJ2-1
V gene: TRBV5-1
clone size: few
D gene: TRBD2
CDR3 DNA: TGCGCCAGCAGCTTGGGGCTCTCCGAGCGGGGCAATGAGCAGTTCTTC
CDR3 protein: CASSLGLSERGNEQFF

J gene: TRBJ1-1
V gene: TRBV7-9
clone size: .
D gene: TRBD1
CDR3 DNA: TGTGCCAGCAGCCTGGGGACAGGGGGCTCAACTGAAGCTTTCTTT
CDR3 protein: CASSLGTGGSTEAFF

J gene: TRBJ2-7
V gene: TRBV5-8
clone size: .
D gene: .
CDR3 DNA: TGCGCCAGCAGCCAAGATCTAGGAGGGGGGCTTCACTACGAGCAGTACTTC
CDR3 protein: CASSQDLGGGLHYEQYF

J gene: TRBJ1-3
V gene: TRBV6-5
clone size: once
D gene: .
CDR3 DNA: TGTGCCAGCACCCCCGCAGGGAGAAACACCATATATTTT
CDR3 protein: CASTPAGRNTIYF

J gene: TRBJ2-3
V gene: TRBV7-2
clone size: .
D gene: TRBD2
CDR3 DNA: TGTGCCAGCAGACTAGCGGGGGGACCTTCTAGCACAGATACGCAGTATTTT
CDR3 protein: CASRLAGGPSSTDTQYF

J gene: TRBJ2-7
V gene: TRBV6-5
clone size: .
D gene: TRBD2
CDR3 DNA: TGTGCCAGCAGGGGAGGGACGGCTCCCGCCTACGAGCAGTACTTC
CDR3 protein: CASRGGTAPAYEQYF

J gene: TRBJ2-3
V gene: TRBV15
clone size: .
D gene: TRBD2
CDR3 DNA: TGTGCCACCAGTAGCGGGGGGCCGTCAACGCAGTATTTT
CDR3 protein: CATSSGGPSTQYF

J gene: TRBJ2-3
V gene: TRBV5-5
clone size: once
D gene: .
CDR3 DNA: TGTGCCAGCAGCCTTGGACCAGACTCAGACCAGTATACGCAGTATTTT
CDR3 protein: CASSLGPDSDQYTQYF

J gene: TRBJ2-3
V gene: TRBV7-6
clone size: .
D gene: TRBD2
CDR3 DNA: TGTGCCAGCAGCGACTACAGGACTAGAAACACAGATACGCAGTATTTT
CDR3 protein: CASSDYRTRNTDTQYF

J gene: TRBJ1-4
V gene: TRBV2
clone size: .
D gene: TRBD1
CDR3 DNA: TGTGCCAGCAGTGAAGAGGCGGTGGGACAGGGAAAACTGTTTTTT
CDR3 protein: CASSEEAVGQGKLFF

J gene: TRBJ2-5
V gene: TRBV27
clone size: .
D gene: TRBD1
CDR3 DNA: TGTGCCAGCAGCAGACAGGGTCGAGAGACCCAGTACTTC
CDR3 protein: CASSRQGRETQYF

J gene: TRBJ1-2
V gene: TRBV7-3
clone size: .
D gene: TRBD1
CDR3 DNA: TGTGCCAGCAGCTTAGCGGGACAGGGGAGCTATGGCTACACCTTC
CDR3 protein: CASSLAGQGSYGYTF

J gene: TRBJ2-4
V gene: TRBV5-1
clone size: .
D gene: TRBD1
CDR3 DNA: TGCGCCAGCAGCCCTCCACAGGGGGCGGGAGACATTCAGTACTTC
CDR3 protein: CASSPPQGAGDIQYF

J gene: TRBJ1-2
V gene: TRBV4-2
clone size: .
D gene: .
CDR3 DNA: TGTGCCAGCTCCCCAAGATCGGGGTCGAGCTATGGCTACACCTTC
CDR3 protein: CASSPRSGSSYGYTF

J gene: TRBJ1-1
V gene: TRBV6-6
clone size: .
D gene: TRBD1
CDR3 DNA: TGTGCCAGCAGTTACCGGACAGGGGGCTTCCAGAAAGCTTTCTTT
CDR3 protein: CASSYRTGGFQKAFF

J gene: TRBJ2-7
V gene: TRBV4-2
clone size: .
D gene: TRBD1
CDR3 DNA: TGTGCCAGCAGCCAAGCCCTTAGGGACAGGGGAACCTACGAGCAGTACTTC
CDR3 protein: CASSQALRDRGTYEQYF